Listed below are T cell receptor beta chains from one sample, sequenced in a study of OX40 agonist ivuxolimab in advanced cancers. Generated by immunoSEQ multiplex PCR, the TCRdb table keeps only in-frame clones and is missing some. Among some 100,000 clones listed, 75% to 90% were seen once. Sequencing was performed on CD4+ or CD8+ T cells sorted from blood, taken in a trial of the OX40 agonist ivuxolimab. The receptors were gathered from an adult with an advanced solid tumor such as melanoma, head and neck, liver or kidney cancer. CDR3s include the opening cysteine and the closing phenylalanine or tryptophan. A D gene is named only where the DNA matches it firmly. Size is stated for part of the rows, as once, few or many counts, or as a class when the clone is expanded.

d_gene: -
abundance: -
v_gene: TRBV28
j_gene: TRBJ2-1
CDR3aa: CASSPSFRRDEQFF
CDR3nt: TGTGCCAGCAGTCCATCCTTTAGGCGGGATGAGCAGTTCTTC

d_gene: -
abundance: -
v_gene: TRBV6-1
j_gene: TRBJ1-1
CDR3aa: CASSEGGGMNTEAFF
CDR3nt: TGTGCCAGCAGTGAAGGGGGTGGGATGAACACTGAAGCTTTCTTT

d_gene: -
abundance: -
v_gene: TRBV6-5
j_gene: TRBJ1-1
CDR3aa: CASSSALRAFF
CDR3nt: TGTGCCAGCAGTTCGGCTCTGAGGGCTTTCTTT

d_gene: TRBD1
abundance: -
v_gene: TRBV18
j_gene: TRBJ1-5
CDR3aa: CASSPRGGQGVSSQHF
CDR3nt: TGTGCCAGCTCACCAAGAGGAGGACAGGGAGTTTCGTCCCAGCATTTT

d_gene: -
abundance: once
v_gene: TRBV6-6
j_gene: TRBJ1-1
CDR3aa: CASRPGHLESNTEAFF
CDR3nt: TGTGCCAGCAGGCCGGGACACCTCGAATCAAACACTGAAGCTTTCTTT

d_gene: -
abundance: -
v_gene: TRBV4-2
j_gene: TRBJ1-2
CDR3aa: CASSQGTLGGGYTF
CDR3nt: TGTGCCAGCAGCCAAGGGACCCTTGGGGGTGGCTACACCTTC

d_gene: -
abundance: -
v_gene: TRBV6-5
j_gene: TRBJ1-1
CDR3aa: CASKLFPRDGTEAFF
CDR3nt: TGTGCCAGCAAGTTATTCCCCAGGGACGGGACTGAAGCTTTCTTT

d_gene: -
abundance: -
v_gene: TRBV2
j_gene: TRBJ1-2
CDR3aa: CASSEALRGYTF
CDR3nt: TGTGCCAGCAGTGAAGCCCTCCGGGGCTACACCTTC

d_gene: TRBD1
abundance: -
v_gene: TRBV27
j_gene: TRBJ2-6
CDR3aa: CASSLRGQGDAGANVLTF
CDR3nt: TGTGCCAGCAGTTTACGGGGACAGGGGGATGCTGGGGCCAACGTCCTGACTTTC

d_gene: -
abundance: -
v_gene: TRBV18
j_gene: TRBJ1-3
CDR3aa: CASSPPSVSGNTIYF
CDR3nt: TGTGCCAGCTCACCACCGTCAGTTTCTGGAAACACCATATATTTT

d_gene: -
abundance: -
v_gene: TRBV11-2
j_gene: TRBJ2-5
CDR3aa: CASSLGGRGGQETQYF
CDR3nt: TGTGCCAGCAGCTTAGGAGGCAGGGGGGGACAAGAGACCCAGTACTTC

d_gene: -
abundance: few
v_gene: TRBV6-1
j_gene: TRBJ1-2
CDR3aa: CASSGWTENYGYTF
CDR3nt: TGTGCCAGCAGTGGTTGGACAGAGAACTATGGCTACACCTTC

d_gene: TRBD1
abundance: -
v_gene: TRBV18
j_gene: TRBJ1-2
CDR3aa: CASSPRGRGDYGYTF
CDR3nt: TGTGCCAGCTCACCACGGGGCAGGGGGGACTATGGCTACACCTTC

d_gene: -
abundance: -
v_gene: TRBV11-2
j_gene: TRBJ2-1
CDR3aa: CASSLEGARYNEQFF
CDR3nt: TGTGCCAGCAGCTTAGAAGGGGCGAGGTACAATGAGCAGTTCTTC

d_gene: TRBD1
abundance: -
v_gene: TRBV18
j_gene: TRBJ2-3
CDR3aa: CASSPWTGGTDTQYF
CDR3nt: TGTGCCAGCTCACCTTGGACAGGGGGCACAGATACGCAGTATTTT

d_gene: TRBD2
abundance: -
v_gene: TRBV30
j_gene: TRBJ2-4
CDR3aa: CAWSPTLVTSGRPRRSIQYF
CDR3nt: TGTGCCTGGAGTCCCACGCTCGTCACTAGCGGGAGGCCCAGGAGGAGCATTCAGTACTTC

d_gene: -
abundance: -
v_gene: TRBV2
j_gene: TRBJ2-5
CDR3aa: CASKSPTASPRETQYF
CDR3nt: TGTGCCAGCAAAAGCCCGACAGCCTCCCCCCGGGAGACCCAGTACTTC

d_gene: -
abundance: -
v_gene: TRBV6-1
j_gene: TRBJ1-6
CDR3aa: CASSEVTWRSPLHF
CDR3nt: TGTGCCAGCAGTGAAGTGACTTGGAGATCACCCCTCCACTTT

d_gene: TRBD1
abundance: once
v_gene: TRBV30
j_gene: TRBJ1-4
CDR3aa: CAWGQTGGLTTNEKLFF
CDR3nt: TGTGCCTGGGGGCAGACAGGGGGCCTTACCACTAATGAAAAACTGTTTTTT

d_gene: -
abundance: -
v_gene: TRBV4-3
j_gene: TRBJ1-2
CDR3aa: CASSQDRAPVGGYTF
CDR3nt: TGCGCCAGCAGCCAAGACAGGGCACCAGTGGGGGGCTACACCTTC

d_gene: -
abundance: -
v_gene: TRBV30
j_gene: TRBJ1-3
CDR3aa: CAWSVPGNTIYF
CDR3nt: TGTGCCTGGAGTGTACCCGGAAACACCATATATTTT

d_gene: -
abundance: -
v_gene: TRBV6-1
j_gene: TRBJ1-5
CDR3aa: CATRTGGSNQPQHF
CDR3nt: TGTGCCACCAGAACGGGGGGAAGCAATCAGCCCCAGCATTTT

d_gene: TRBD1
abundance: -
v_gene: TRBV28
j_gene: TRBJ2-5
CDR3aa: CASSRGQEETQYF
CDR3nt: TGTGCCAGCAGCCGGGGACAGGAAGAGACCCAGTACTTC

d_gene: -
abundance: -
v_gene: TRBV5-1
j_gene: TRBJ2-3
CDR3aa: CASSRQGDRDTQYF
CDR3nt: TGCGCCAGCAGCCGTCAGGGAGACCGTGATACGCAGTATTTT

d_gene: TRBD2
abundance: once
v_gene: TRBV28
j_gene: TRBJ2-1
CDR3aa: CASSASLTSGRATEQFF
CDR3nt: TGTGCCAGCAGTGCCTCACTTACTAGCGGGAGGGCCACTGAGCAGTTCTTC

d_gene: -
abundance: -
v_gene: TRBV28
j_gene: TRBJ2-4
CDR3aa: CASRGLGNIQYF
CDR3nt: TGTGCCTCCAGGGGCCTGGGAAACATTCAGTACTTC

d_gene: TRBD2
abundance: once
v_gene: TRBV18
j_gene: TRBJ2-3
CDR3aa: CASSPPSGGGTQYF
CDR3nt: TGTGCCAGCTCACCACCGTCCGGGGGGGGTACGCAGTATTTT

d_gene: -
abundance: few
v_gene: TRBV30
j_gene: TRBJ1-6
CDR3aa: CAWSGNSYNSPLHF
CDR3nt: TGTGCCTGGAGCGGAAACTCCTATAATTCACCCCTCCACTTT

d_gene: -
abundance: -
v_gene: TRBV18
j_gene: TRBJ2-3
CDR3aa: CASSPTGGADTQYF
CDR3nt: TGTGCCAGCTCACCAACCGGTGGGGCAGATACGCAGTATTTT

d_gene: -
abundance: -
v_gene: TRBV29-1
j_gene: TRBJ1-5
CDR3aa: CSVLTTDSNQPQHF
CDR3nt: TGCAGCGTCCTTACGACTGATAGCAATCAGCCCCAGCATTTT

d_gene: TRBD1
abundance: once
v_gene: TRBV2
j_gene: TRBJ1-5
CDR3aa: CASSRDRQGRYSNQPQHF
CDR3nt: TGTGCCAGCAGTCGAGATCGACAGGGGCGTTATAGCAATCAGCCCCAGCATTTT

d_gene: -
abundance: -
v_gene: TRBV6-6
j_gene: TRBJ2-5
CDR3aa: CASRPTGSGETQYF
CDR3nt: TGTGCCAGCAGACCCACAGGGTCGGGAGAGACCCAGTACTTC

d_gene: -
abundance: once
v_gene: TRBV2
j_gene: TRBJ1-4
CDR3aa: CASSGTSEKLFF
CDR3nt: TGTGCCAGCAGTGGGACCTCTGAAAAACTGTTTTTT

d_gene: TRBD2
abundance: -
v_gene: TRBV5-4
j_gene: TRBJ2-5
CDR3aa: CASSEGGRASSETQYF
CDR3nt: TGTGCCAGCTCCGAGGGCGGGAGGGCCTCCTCAGAGACCCAGTACTTC

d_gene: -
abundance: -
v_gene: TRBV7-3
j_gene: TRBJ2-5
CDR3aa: CASSLTGTGLGETQYF
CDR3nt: TGTGCCAGCAGCTTAACGGGGACGGGTCTTGGGGAGACCCAGTACTTC

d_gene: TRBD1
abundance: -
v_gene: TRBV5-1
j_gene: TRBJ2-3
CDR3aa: CASSFGADRDTQYF
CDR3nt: TGCGCCAGCAGCTTCGGGGCGGACAGGGATACGCAGTATTTT

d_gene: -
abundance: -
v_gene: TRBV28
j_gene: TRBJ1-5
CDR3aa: CASSLGARPQHF
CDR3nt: TGTGCCAGCAGTTTGGGGGCCCGGCCCCAGCATTTT

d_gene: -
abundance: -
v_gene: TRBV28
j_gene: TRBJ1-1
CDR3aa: CASSSRRIMNTEAFF
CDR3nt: TGTGCCAGCTCTTCCAGAAGGATCATGAACACTGAAGCTTTCTTT

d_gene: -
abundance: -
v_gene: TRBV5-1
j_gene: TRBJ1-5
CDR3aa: CASSLSPGGEGNQPQHF
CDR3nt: TGCGCCAGCAGCTTGTCCCCTGGGGGTGAGGGGAATCAGCCCCAGCATTTT

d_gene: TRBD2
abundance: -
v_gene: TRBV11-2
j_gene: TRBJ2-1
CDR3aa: CAGGLADYNEQFF
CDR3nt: TGTGCCGGGGGACTAGCGGACTACAATGAGCAGTTCTTC

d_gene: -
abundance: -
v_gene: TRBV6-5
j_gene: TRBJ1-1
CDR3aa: CASSYSGVNTEAFF
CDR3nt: TGTGCCAGCAGTTACTCGGGCGTGAACACTGAAGCTTTCTTT

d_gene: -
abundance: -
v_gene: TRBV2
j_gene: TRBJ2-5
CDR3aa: CASSRDTQETQYF
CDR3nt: TGTGCCAGCAGTCGGGACACCCAAGAGACCCAGTACTTC

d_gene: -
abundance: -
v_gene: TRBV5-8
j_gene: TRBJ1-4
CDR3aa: CASSLSGRTNEKLFF
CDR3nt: TGTGCCAGCAGCTTGTCTGGCAGAACTAATGAAAAACTGTTTTTT

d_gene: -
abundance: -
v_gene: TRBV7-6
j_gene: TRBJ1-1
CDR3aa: CASSQDGWTEAFF
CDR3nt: TGTGCCAGCAGCCAGGACGGGTGGACTGAAGCTTTCTTT

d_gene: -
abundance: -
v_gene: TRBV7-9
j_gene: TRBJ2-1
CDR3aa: CASSLQFDRYNEQFF
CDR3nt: TGTGCCAGCAGCTTGCAGTTTGACAGATACAATGAGCAGTTCTTC

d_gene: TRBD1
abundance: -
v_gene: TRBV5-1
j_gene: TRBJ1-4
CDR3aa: CASKTGTGNEKLFF
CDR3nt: TGCGCCAGCAAAACCGGGACAGGGAACGAAAAACTGTTTTTT

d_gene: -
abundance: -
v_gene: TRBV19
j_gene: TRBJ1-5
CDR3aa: CASSIPGGRPQHF
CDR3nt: TGTGCCAGTAGTATACCTGGGGGGAGGCCCCAGCATTTT

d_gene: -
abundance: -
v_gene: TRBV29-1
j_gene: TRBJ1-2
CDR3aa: CSVGAGWANYGYTF
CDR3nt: TGCAGCGTTGGGGCAGGGTGGGCCAACTATGGCTACACCTTC

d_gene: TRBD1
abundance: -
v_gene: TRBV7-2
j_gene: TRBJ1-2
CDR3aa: CASSLGQGVYGYTF
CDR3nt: TGTGCCAGCAGCTTGGGACAGGGGGTCTATGGCTACACCTTC

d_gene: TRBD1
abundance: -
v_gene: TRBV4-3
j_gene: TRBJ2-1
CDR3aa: CASSQDRTGFSYNEQFF
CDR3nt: TGCGCCAGCAGCCAAGACAGGACAGGGTTCTCCTACAATGAGCAGTTCTTC

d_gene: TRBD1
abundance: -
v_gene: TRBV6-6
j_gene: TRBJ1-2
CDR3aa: CASSTPGQGGYGYTF
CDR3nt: TGTGCCAGCAGTACCCCGGGACAGGGTGGCTATGGCTACACCTTC

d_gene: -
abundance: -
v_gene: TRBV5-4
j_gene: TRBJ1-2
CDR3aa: CASSPGHDPNYGYTF
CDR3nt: TGTGCCAGCAGCCCCGGCCATGATCCGAACTATGGCTACACCTTC

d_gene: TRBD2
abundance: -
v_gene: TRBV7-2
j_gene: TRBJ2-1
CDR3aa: CASSSTTSGSMKNEQFF
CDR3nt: TGTGCCAGCAGCTCAACGACTAGCGGGAGTATGAAGAATGAGCAGTTCTTC

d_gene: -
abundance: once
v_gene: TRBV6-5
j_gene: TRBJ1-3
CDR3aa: CASIRGAGNTIYF
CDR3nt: TGTGCCAGCATCCGGGGGGCAGGAAACACCATATATTTT